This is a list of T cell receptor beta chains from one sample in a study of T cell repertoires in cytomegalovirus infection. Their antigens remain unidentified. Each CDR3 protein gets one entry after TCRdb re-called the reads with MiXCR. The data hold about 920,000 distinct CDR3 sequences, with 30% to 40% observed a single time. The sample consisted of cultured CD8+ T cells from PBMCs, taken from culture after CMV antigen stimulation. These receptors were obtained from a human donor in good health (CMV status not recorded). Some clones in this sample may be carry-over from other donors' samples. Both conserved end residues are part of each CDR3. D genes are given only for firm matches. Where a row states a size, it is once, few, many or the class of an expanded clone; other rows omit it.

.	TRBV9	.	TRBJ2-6	CASSVATTESSGANVLTF
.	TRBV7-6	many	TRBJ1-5	CASSPAAGQSGQPQHF
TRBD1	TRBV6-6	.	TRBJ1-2	CASSSSTGGNYGYTF
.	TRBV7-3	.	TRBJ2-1	CASSQRSQNPEQFF
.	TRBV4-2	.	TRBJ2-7	CASSQDLGVYEQYF
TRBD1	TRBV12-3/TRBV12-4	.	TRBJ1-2	CASSFSQGAGRYGYTF
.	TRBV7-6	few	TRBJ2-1	CASSLRIGGPYNEQFF
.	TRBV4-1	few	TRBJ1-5	CASSQGALQGEYSDQPQHF
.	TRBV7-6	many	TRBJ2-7	CASSLVRGTRSYEQYF
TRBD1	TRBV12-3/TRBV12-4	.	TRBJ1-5	CTSTITGGIRQPQHF
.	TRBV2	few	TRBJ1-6	CASSEVRDSPLHF
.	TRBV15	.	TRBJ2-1	CATSRDRNEQFF
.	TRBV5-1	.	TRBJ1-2	CASSPGVAFDYGYTF
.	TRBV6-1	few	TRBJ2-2	CASSEAEILYTGELFF
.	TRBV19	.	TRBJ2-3	CASSRLDLGETTDTQYF
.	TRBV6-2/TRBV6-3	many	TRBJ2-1	CATLEDRLYNEQFF
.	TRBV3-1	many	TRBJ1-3	CASSQVSISGNTIYF